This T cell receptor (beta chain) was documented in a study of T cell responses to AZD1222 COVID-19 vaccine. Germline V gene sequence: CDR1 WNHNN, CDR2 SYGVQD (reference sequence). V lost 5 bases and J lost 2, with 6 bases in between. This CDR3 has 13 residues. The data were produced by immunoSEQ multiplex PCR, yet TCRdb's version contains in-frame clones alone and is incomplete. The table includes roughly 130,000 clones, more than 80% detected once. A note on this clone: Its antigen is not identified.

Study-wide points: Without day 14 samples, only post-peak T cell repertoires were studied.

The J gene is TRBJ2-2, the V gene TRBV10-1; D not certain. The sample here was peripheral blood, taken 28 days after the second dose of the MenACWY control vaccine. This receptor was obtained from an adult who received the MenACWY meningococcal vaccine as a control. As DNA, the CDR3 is TGCGCCAGCAGTCCACTAAACACCGGGGAGCTGTTTTTT. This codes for CASSPLNTGELFF.